This TCR beta chain was documented in a study of T cells expressing NK-cell markers. Study overall: It was from sorted CD3+CD56+NKG2C+, CD3+CD56+NKG2C- and CD3+CD56-NKG2C+ T cells that TCR beta repertoires came. Eight donors were sequenced, of whom seven were HCMV-seropositive, while the remaining one was HCMV-seronegative. Notes on the study in general: A handful of donors showed these clonotypes also leading the CD3+CD56-NKG2C+ fraction.

After re-calling the 5' RACE reads, TCRdb lists one entry per CDR3 protein, DNA absent. The table gives 130,000 to 150,000 distinct CDR3 sequences; the top ten clones make up 12% of it. Looked up from germline, CDR1 is SGHNT and CDR2 is YYREEE (reference sequence). This CDR3 spans 18 amino acids. On this clonotype itself: The antigen is unknown.

The source of this sequence is a man between 18 and 29 years old in good health. The rearrangement uses TRBV5-4 and TRBJ2-3; the TRBD2 assignment by TCRdb is unverifiable without DNA. Specimen: blood T cells: a sorted CD56 or NKG2C T cell subset, CD4+ or CD8+ T cells, or bulk PBMC T cells (not recorded which). The CDR3 spells CASSLVGGLAGSTDTQYF.